Below, 2 T cell receptor beta chains from the same sample are listed, as sequenced in a study of shared clonotypes between healthy human individuals. Produced via immunoSEQ multiplex PCR; TCRdb's table is partial and in-frame only. Found here are around 690,000 clones, about 90% of them singletons; the top ten hold roughly 36%. The sample was memory CD8+ T cells from PBMCs. Documented subset: CD45RO+ cells pooled with CCR7-negative TemRA cells. All receptors come from a man between 18 and 29 years old in good health. Some clones in this sample may be carry-over from other donors' samples.

The rearrangement links TRBV15 to TRBJ2-7; TRBD2 aligns across 12 bases. Germline V gene sequence: CDR1 LNHNV, CDR2 YYDKDF (reference sequence). Germline trimming cut 5 bases from V and 5 bases from J; bases unmatched to any gene: 7. This CDR3 contains 15 residues. The CDR3 reads CATSRLAGGEHEQYF. The CDR3 DNA follows: TGTGCCACCAGCCGTCTAGCGGGAGGGGAGCACGAGCAGTACTTC.

The gene calls are TRBV27 and TRBJ2-3; 10 bases are a match to TRBD2. The CDR3 sequence is 13 residues long. With 8 bases clipped from V and 7 bases from J, the junction kept 6 bases outside the gene matches. CDR1 and CDR2 from the germline V gene are MNHEY and SMNVEV (reference sequence). The CDR3 sequence is CASCLAGANTQYF. The CDR3 region has the DNA TGTGCCAGCTGCCTAGCGGGAGCCAATACGCAGTATTTT.